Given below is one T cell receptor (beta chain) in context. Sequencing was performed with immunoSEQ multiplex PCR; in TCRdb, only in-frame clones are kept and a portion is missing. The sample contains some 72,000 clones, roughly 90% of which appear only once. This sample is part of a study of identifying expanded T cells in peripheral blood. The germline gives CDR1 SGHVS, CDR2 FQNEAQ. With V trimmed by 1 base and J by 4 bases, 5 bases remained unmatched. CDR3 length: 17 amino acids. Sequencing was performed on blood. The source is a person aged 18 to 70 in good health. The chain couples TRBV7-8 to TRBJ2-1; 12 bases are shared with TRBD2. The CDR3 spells CASSLVASGRGYNEQFF. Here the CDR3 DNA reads TGTGCCAGCAGCTTAGTCGCTAGCGGGAGGGGGTACAATGAGCAGTTCTTC.